Below, 23 T cell receptor beta chains from the same sample are listed, as sequenced in a study of cytomegalovirus exposure and HLA in healthy donors. 13 Jbeta primers and 60 Vbeta primers were used for the PCR. TCRdb keeps only in-frame clones here, not all; method: immunoSEQ multiplex PCR. This table holds around 200,000 clones, roughly 80% found once. Sequenced: PBMCs. Receptors were obtained from a girl between 2 and 10 years old in good health and CMV-seronegative.

This chain links TRBV7-9 with TRBJ2-3; 8 nucleotides agree with TRBD2. Looked up from germline, CDR1 is SEHNR and CDR2 is FQNEAQ (reference sequence). The CDR3 covers 15 residues. With 5 bases clipped from V and 5 bases from J, the junction kept 9 bases outside the gene matches. The CDR3 is CASSVSRRGVDTQYF. The CDR3 nucleotides read TGTGCCAGCAGCGTGTCTCGGCGGGGGGTAGATACGCAGTATTTT.

The table lists this clone with a count of one. The chain couples TRBV10-3 to TRBJ2-3; tentatively, D is TRBD1 (5 bases). The CDR3 sequence is 14 residues long. Germline V gene data show CDR1 as ENHRY and CDR2 as SYGVKD. V was cut by 6 bases and J by 5 bases, with 15 bases left in between. For the CDR3, the DNA is TGTGCCATCAGGGGGCCGGAACCGGGAGATACGCAGTATTTT. Translated, it gives CAIRGPEPGDTQYF.

This sequence joins TRBV9 and TRBJ2-7; weak D call: TRBD1 (5 bases). Trimming removed 3 bases at V and 0 bases at J, with 13 bases between. The CDR3 has 15 residues. Germline CDR1 and CDR2: SGDLS and YYNGEE. The CDR3 spells CASSASPTVSYEQYF. The CDR3 bases are TGTGCCAGCAGCGCCTCCCCGACAGTCTCCTACGAGCAGTACTTC.

V and J are TRBV27 and TRBJ2-5; D might be TRBD2 (5 bases). The end of the DNA fits TRBJ2-7 better, so the J call may be wrong. The germline V gene has CDR1 MNHEY and CDR2 SMNVEV (reference sequence). The CDR3 spans 13 residues. CDR3 region: CASSLRGPYEQYF. CDR3 DNA sequence: TGTGCCAGCAGTTTGAGAGGGCCCTACGAGCAGTACTTC.

This rearrangement joins TRBV18 to TRBJ2-1; maybe TRBD2 (6 bases). Trimming took off 3 bases at V and 0 bases at J, with 12 bases between the two ends. This CDR3 is 16 amino acids long. The germline gives CDR1 KGHSH, CDR2 LQKENI. Here the CDR3 DNA reads TGTGCCAGCTCACCCGCACGGGGGAGCTCCTACAATGAGCAGTTCTTC. Its protein product is CASSPARGSSYNEQFF.

This clone showed up just once. This rearrangement joins TRBV15 to TRBJ1-6; D is uncertain. This CDR3 comprises 17 residues. Per the germline V gene, CDR1 is LNHNV and CDR2 is YYDKDF (reference sequence). V was trimmed by 1 base and J by 0 bases, leaving 10 bases between them. This chain's CDR3 is CATSRAKAGSYNSPLHF. The CDR3 DNA sequence: TGTGCCACCAGCAGAGCAAAGGCGGGCTCCTATAATTCACCCCTCCACTTT.

The chain has TRBV6-1 and TRBJ2-7; TRBD2 matches 8 bases. Per the germline V gene, CDR1 is MNHNS and CDR2 is SASEGT. V lost 1 base to trimming and J lost 10 bases; unmatched junction nucleotides: 6. The CDR3 length is 13 residues. The CDR3 region is CASSEGRGARQYF. The CDR3 region has the DNA TGTGCCAGCAGTGAAGGGCGGGGGGCCCGCCAGTACTTC.

This clone was detected only once. V usage is TRBV6-5 and J usage is TRBJ1-6, with D possibly matching TRBD1 (6 bases). Germline V gives CDR1 MNHEY, CDR2 SVGAGI. Trimming left V 6 bases short and J 6 bases short, with 12 bases between. This CDR3 is built from 14 residues. CDR3 amino acids: CASRQGRSNSPLHF. DNA for the CDR3: TGTGCCAGCAGACAGGGTCGAAGTAATTCACCCCTCCACTTT.

V usage is TRBV18 and J usage is TRBJ2-7; tentatively, D is TRBD1 (6 bases). Trimming pared 4 bases from V and 0 bases from J, leaving 16 bases between. This CDR3 is 16 amino acids long. Germline CDR1 is KGHSH and CDR2 is LQKENI. CDR3 in DNA: TGTGCCAGCTCACTTTTCTCCGGGACACCCTCCTACGAGCAGTACTTC. Encoded protein: CASSLFSGTPSYEQYF. The variable domain in full, with the rest retrieved from reference TRBV18 and TRBJ2-7, is NAGVMQNPRHLVRRRGQEARLRCSPMKGHSHVYWYRQLPEEGLKFMVYLQKENIIDESGMPKERFSAEFPKEGPSILRIQQVVRGDSAAYFCASSLFSGTPSYEQYFGPGTRLTVT.

Only one count was recorded for this clone. The V gene is TRBV1, the J gene TRBJ2-7; the tabulated D call, TRBD1, remains unverified against the DNA. TRBV1 is termed a pseudogene. The length of the CDR3 is 17 residues. The CDR3 loop reads CTSSPRSPIKNSEGEYF. The CDR3, as DNA: TGCACCAGCAGCCCCCGTTCTCCGATAAAAAACTCCGAGGGGGAGTACTTC.

V usage is TRBV7-6 and J usage is TRBJ2-6; 9 nucleotides line up with TRBD2. With V trimmed by 5 bases and J by 11 bases, 4 bases remained unmatched. Germline CDR1 and CDR2: SGHVS and FNYEAQ. This CDR3 has 13 amino acids. The CDR3 is CASSTAGGYVLTF. CDR3 sequence (DNA): TGTGCCAGCAGCACGGCGGGGGGGTACGTCCTGACTTTC.

V usage is TRBV5-1 and J usage is TRBJ2-7; D is perhaps TRBD2 (6 bases). Germline CDR1 SGHRS, CDR2 YFSETQ. The CDR3 has 14 residues. The V end lost 6 bases, the J end lost 0 bases, and 13 bases lay between the germline ends. This CDR3 reads CASKSSASSYEQYF. For the CDR3, the DNA is TGCGCCAGCAAATCTAGCGCTTCCTCCTACGAGCAGTACTTC.

V and J are TRBV7-9 and TRBJ2-7, with 7 nucleotides matching TRBD1. This CDR3 comprises 14 residues. V lost 2 bases to trimming and J lost 4 bases; unmatched junction nucleotides: 5. Germline assignment: CDR1 SEHNR and CDR2 FQNEAQ (reference sequence). The DNA for the CDR3 is TGTGCCAGCAGCTTACGACAGGGTGATTACGAGCAGTACTTC. It encodes CASSLRQGDYEQYF.

The rearrangement uses TRBV9 and TRBJ2-1; possibly TRBD2 for D (7 bases). The CDR3 totals 15 residues. The V end was cut by 0 bases, the J end by 6 bases, with 13 bases between. CDR1 is SGDLS and CDR2 is YYNGEE in the germline V gene. Here the CDR3 reads CASSVAAGASNEQFF. CDR3 nucleotides: TGTGCCAGCAGCGTAGCGGCGGGGGCGTCCAATGAGCAGTTCTTC.

This chain joins TRBV5-4 and TRBJ1-1; tentatively, D is TRBD1 (6 bases). Trimming removed 4 bases at V and 2 bases at J, with 9 bases between. Germline lookup yields CDR1 SGHNT and CDR2 YYREEE (reference sequence). The CDR3 is 13 amino acids. The CDR3 DNA follows: TGTGCCAGCAGCCTGACAGGTAACACTGAAGCTTTCTTT. This sequence encodes CASSLTGNTEAFF.

This rearrangement joins TRBV6-1 to TRBJ1-2, with 9 positions matching TRBD1. Germline CDR1 and CDR2: MNHNS and SASEGT. This CDR3 contains 15 residues. V shed 5 bases, J shed 4 bases, and the junction held 8 bases outside the gene matches. CDR3 loop: CASSSRTGATYGYTF. The CDR3, as DNA: TGTGCCAGCAGTTCTAGGACAGGGGCTACCTATGGCTACACCTTC.

The chain uses TRBV9 and TRBJ2-5, with D perhaps TRBD2 (6 bases). Trimming removed 3 bases at V and 4 bases at J, with 16 bases between. The CDR3 sequence is 15 residues long. Germline-derived CDR1 and CDR2 are SGDLS and YYNGEE. CDR3 amino acids: CASSGAGQGRETQYF. For the CDR3, the DNA is TGTGCCAGCAGCGGAGCGGGCCAGGGTAGAGAGACCCAGTACTTC.

The genes are TRBV19 and TRBJ1-1; D is ambiguous. Germline CDR1 reads LNHDA; CDR2 reads SQIVND (reference sequence). The CDR3 runs 16 residues. Trimming cost V 5 bases and J 6 bases, with 22 bases left between them. The CDR3 sequence is CASSGWYGEKTAEAFF. The CDR3 bases are TGTGCCAGTAGTGGTTGGTACGGAGAAAAGACTGCTGAAGCTTTCTTT.

The chain is built from TRBV6-1 and TRBJ2-5; tentative D call: TRBD2 (5 bases). Germline V gene lookup returns CDR1 MNHNS and CDR2 SASEGT. This CDR3 contains 15 residues. Trimming stripped 5 bases from V and 5 bases from J, with 18 bases between. The chain's CDR3 is CASSHNTRAFETQYF. The CDR3 coding sequence is TGTGCCAGCAGTCACAACACGCGGGCCTTTGAGACCCAGTACTTC.

This clone came up a few times. This chain connects TRBV6-4 to TRBJ2-3; 13 bases fit TRBD2. The CDR3 runs 15 residues. J was trimmed by 3 bases and V by 6 bases; bases with no gene match: 3. CDR1 is MRHNA and CDR2 is SNTAGT in the germline V gene. The DNA of the CDR3 is TGTGCCAGCAGCCTGACTAGCGGGGGGACAGATACGCAGTATTTT. This sequence encodes CASSLTSGGTDTQYF.

This chain joins TRBV5-1 and TRBJ1-2; D perhaps matches TRBD1 (6 bases). This CDR3 contains 13 residues. V was trimmed by 7 bases and J by 4 bases, leaving 14 bases between them. CDR1 is SGHRS, CDR2 YFSETQ, per germline. The CDR3 protein is CASRTDTIYGYTF. The CDR3, as DNA: TGCGCCAGCCGGACAGACACCATCTATGGCTACACCTTC.

The rearrangement uses TRBV2 and TRBJ2-7, with D possibly TRBD2 on 5 matching bases. V was shortened by 6 bases and J by 6 bases, with 12 bases between the two germline ends. Per the germline V gene, CDR1 is SNHLY and CDR2 is FYNNEI. The CDR3 covers 12 residues. Here the CDR3 reads CASSPLALEQYF. DNA for the CDR3: TGTGCCAGCAGCCCCCTAGCTCTCGAGCAGTACTTC.

This clone was detected a few times. The V and J genes are TRBV2 and TRBJ2-5, with a weak D call TRBD1 (6 bases). The J call may be mistaken, given a closer DNA end match to TRBJ2-7. The CDR3 length is 15 residues. Per the germline V gene, CDR1 is SNHLY and CDR2 is FYNNEI. DNA of the CDR3: TGTGCCAGCAGTGAAGGGGTCCTGGGGGCTCACGAGCAGTACTTC. As protein: CASSEGVLGAHEQYF.